One sample yielded the 31 T cell receptor beta chains listed below, sequenced in a study of human T cells and chemical hapten exposure. TCRdb independently ran MiXCR on the RACE reads; one entry per CDR3 protein. The table includes about 70,000 distinct CDR3 sequences, 6% to 7% detected once. The sample's time point: healthy volunteer bleed at 6 weeks. Total RNA was extracted from unfractionated whole blood. Source material: whole blood. These receptors were taken from a female donor in good health. Some clones in this sample may be carry-over from other donors' samples.

There are a few counts of this clonotype. The chain links TRBV6-1 to TRBJ2-7; 9 bases line up with TRBD1. CDR1 is MNHNS, CDR2 SASEGT, per germline. The CDR3 has 14 residues. The J segment lost 6 bases and the V segment lost 8 bases, leaving 11 bases of the junction unmatched. CDR3 region: CASFLGTGPSEQYF. The CDR3 DNA reads as TGTGCCAGCTTCCTGGGGACAGGGCCGAGCGAGCAGTACTTC.

This clonotype was seen more than once but under ten times. This chain links TRBV19 with TRBJ1-2; D not resolved. Trimming removed 2 bases at V and 3 bases at J, with 7 bases between. The V gene's germline CDR1 is LNHDA and CDR2 SQIVND (reference sequence). This CDR3 spans 13 amino acids. This CDR3 is CASSIQGYYGYTF. The CDR3 DNA reads as TGTGCCAGTAGTATACAAGGGTACTATGGCTACACCTTC.

This clonotype was observed many times. This sequence joins TRBV20-1 and TRBJ2-5; TRBD1 matches at 9 bases. Trimming removed 3 bases from V and 1 base from J; junction bases left unmatched: 9. CDR1 DFQATT and CDR2 SNEGSKA come from the germline V gene (reference sequence). This CDR3 is built from 16 residues. The CDR3 loop reads CSASFDRGEVQETQYF. The CDR3 nucleotides read TGCAGTGCTAGCTTTGACAGGGGGGAAGTCCAAGAGACCCAGTACTTC.

V is TRBV5-1 and J is TRBJ2-5; D gene ambiguous. The V end lost 5 bases, the J end lost 1 base, and 6 bases lay between the germline ends. The CDR3 spans 12 residues. The germline CDR1 and CDR2 sequences are SGHRS and YFSETQ. Here the CDR3 reads CASRGSQETQYF. The CDR3 DNA reads as TGCGCCAGCAGGGGCAGCCAAGAGACCCAGTACTTC.

This clonotype appeared many times. The chain joins TRBV6-2 or TRBV6-3 to TRBJ2-5; 9 nucleotides agree with TRBD1. V trimming: 5 bases; J trimming: 4 bases; junction bases outside the gene matches: 11. Germline V gives CDR1 MNHEY, CDR2 SVGEGT. There are 16 residues in the CDR3. The DNA of the CDR3 is TGTGCCAGCAGTACCACGCTCGGACAGGGGAGAGAGACCCAGTACTTC. Translating it yields CASSTTLGQGRETQYF.

This clonotype appeared many times. The chain recombines TRBV6-6 with TRBJ1-1; D unclear. V was pared by 6 bases and J by 2 bases, with 7 bases between. Germline values: CDR1 MNHNY, CDR2 SVGAGI (reference sequence). The CDR3 totals 12 residues. CDR3: CASRKDNTEAFF. DNA of the CDR3: TGTGCCAGCAGGAAGGATAACACTGAAGCTTTCTTT.

This clonotype appeared many times. V usage is TRBV19 and J usage is TRBJ2-1, with 8 bases that match TRBD2. This CDR3 spans 12 amino acids. V was pared by 10 bases and J by 13 bases, with 12 bases of the junction left unmatched. Germline lookup yields CDR1 LNHDA and CDR2 SQIVND (reference sequence). Here the CDR3 reads CATATLREEQFF. In nucleotides, the CDR3 is TGTGCCACCGCGACTTTGCGGGAGGAACAGTTCTTC.

The table lists this clonotype with a few counts. The chain couples TRBV27 to TRBJ2-7; D not resolved. Per the germline V gene, CDR1 is MNHEY and CDR2 is SMNVEV (reference sequence). The CDR3 loop spans 12 amino acids. V was pared by 6 bases and J by 5 bases, with 11 bases between. The CDR3, as DNA: TGTGCCAGCAGGCGGACCACTGACGAGCAGTACTTC. It specifies CASRRTTDEQYF.

This clonotype was detected only a few times. This chain connects TRBV10-3 to TRBJ2-3; 9 bases align to TRBD2. CDR3 length: 16 residues. Germline values: CDR1 ENHRY, CDR2 SYGVKD. V shed 0 bases, J shed 5 bases, and the junction held 6 bases outside the gene matches. CDR3 sequence: CAISESVAGAKDTQYF. DNA for the CDR3: TGTGCCATCAGTGAGTCCGTAGCGGGAGCAAAAGATACGCAGTATTTT.

The chain employs TRBV30 and TRBJ2-2, with TRBD1 matching over 8 bases. V dropped 3 bases and J dropped 1; count of bases not matched to a gene: 7. The CDR3 has 16 residues. Germline lookup yields CDR1 GTSNPN and CDR2 SVGIG (reference sequence). The CDR3 loop is CAWRPPGTGNTGELFF. In DNA, the CDR3 is TGTGCCTGGAGGCCCCCCGGGACAGGGAACACCGGGGAGCTGTTTTTT.

This clonotype was counted at least ten times. The chain links TRBV7-2 to TRBJ2-1; D is ambiguous. CDR1 and CDR2 (germline): SGHTA, FQGNSA. Trimming stripped 8 bases from V and 0 bases from J, with 17 bases between. CDR3 length: 16 amino acids. The CDR3 DNA sequence: TGTGCCAGCTCTACTGGGAAGAGGTTCTCCTACAATGAGCAGTTCTTC. As protein: CASSTGKRFSYNEQFF.

In its sample, this clonotype was seen many times. The chain is built from TRBV20-1 and TRBJ2-3, with D possibly being TRBD1 or TRBD2 (5 bases each). CDR3 length equals 11 residues. The germline V gene encodes CDR1 DFQATT and CDR2 SNEGSKA (reference sequence). V was clipped by 5 bases and J by 14 bases, with 17 bases between them. The CDR3 DNA reads TGCAGTGCTTTTAACCGAGGGACCCTGTATTTT. Encoded protein: CSAFNRGTLYF.

This clonotype appeared a few times. The chain recombines TRBV27 with TRBJ2-3, with a possible D match to TRBD2 (5 bases). V was trimmed by 3 bases and J by 0 bases, leaving 10 bases between them. The CDR3 is 15 residues long. The V gene's germline CDR1 is MNHEY and CDR2 SMNVEV (reference sequence). The CDR3 sequence: CASSLERGSTDTQYF. The CDR3 bases are TGTGCCAGCAGTTTGGAACGGGGTAGCACAGATACGCAGTATTTT.

This clonotype appeared many times. The chain links TRBV7-9 to TRBJ1-4, with a weak D call TRBD1 (6 bases). CDR1 and CDR2 (germline): SEHNR, FQNEAQ (reference sequence). The length of the CDR3 is 17 residues. Between the trimmed V and J ends, which lost 4 bases and 5 bases, there was a span of 20 bases. The CDR3 bases are TGTGCCAGCAGCTCAACCCCTGACAGGCACCTCAATGAAAAACTGTTTTTT. Translated: CASSSTPDRHLNEKLFF.

This clonotype occurred many times. V and J are TRBV7-2 and TRBJ2-3; no firm D call. The germline gives CDR1 SGHTA, CDR2 FQGNSA. The V and J ends lost 7 bases and 4 bases respectively, with 18 bases between them. The CDR3 has 15 amino acids. CDR3 DNA: TGTGCCAGCAAAGACTCCGATGCGTCCGCAGATACGCAGTATTTT. This encodes CASKDSDASADTQYF. The full variable domain, completed using reference TRBV7-2 and TRBJ2-3, is GAGVSQSPSNKVTEKGKDVELRCDPISGHTALYWYRQSLGQGLEFLIYFQGNSAPDKSGLPSDRFSAERTGGSVSTLTIQRTQQEDSAVYLCASKDSDASADTQYFGPGTRLTVL.

This clonotype was counted many times. The V call is TRBV27, the J call TRBJ1-1; D may be TRBD1 (5 bases). There are 15 residues in the CDR3. Germline lookup yields CDR1 MNHEY and CDR2 SMNVEV (reference sequence). Trimming took 8 bases from V and 1 from J, leaving 17 bases between them. CDR3: CASVIHSGTNTEAFF. The DNA for the CDR3 is TGTGCCAGCGTTATCCACTCCGGGACGAACACTGAAGCTTTCTTT.

This clonotype was seen repeatedly, ten times or more. The chain has TRBV29-1 and TRBJ1-1; 7 nucleotides line up with TRBD1. Germline V lookup: CDR1 SQVTM, CDR2 ANQGSEA. The CDR3 is 14 amino acids. J was trimmed by 0 bases and V by 7 bases; bases with no gene match: 8. CDR3: CSAKSGTVNTEAFF. Here the CDR3 DNA reads TGCAGCGCCAAATCCGGGACAGTGAACACTGAAGCTTTCTTT.

The chain combines TRBV6-5 with TRBJ1-2, with D tentatively TRBD1 (5 bases). V gave up 4 bases and J gave up 6 bases, with 15 bases separating them. The CDR3 totals 14 residues. CDR1 MNHEY and CDR2 SVGAGI come from the germline V gene. The chain's CDR3 is CASSSAGGVNGYTF. CDR3 nucleotide sequence: TGTGCCAGCAGTTCCGCCGGAGGGGTTAATGGCTACACCTTC.

V usage is TRBV20-1 and J usage is TRBJ1-6; D is possibly TRBD1 (6 bases). The CDR3 sequence is 13 residues long. Trimming shortened V by 7 bases and J by 6 bases, and 13 bases separated the two germline ends. Germline CDR1 DFQATT, CDR2 SNEGSKA (reference sequence). CDR3 protein: CSGRTDINSPLHF. DNA for the CDR3: TGCAGTGGAAGGACAGACATTAATTCACCCCTCCACTTT.

Judged by abundance, this clonotype is medium-sized. This rearrangement joins TRBV12-3 or TRBV12-4 to TRBJ1-1, with 10 bases fitting TRBD1. The CDR3 is 14 amino acids. J lost 9 bases, V lost 6 bases, and 10 bases had no gene match. Here the CDR3 DNA reads TGTGCCAGCAGCCGGGACAGGGGAGCAGTAAAAGCTTTCTTT. Translated: CASSRDRGAVKAFF.

This clonotype came up many times. The chain joins TRBV19 to TRBJ2-1; tentative D call: TRBD2 (5 bases). V was cut by 4 bases and J by 12 bases, with 22 bases left in between. In germline, CDR1 is LNHDA, CDR2 SQIVND (reference sequence). The CDR3 totals 15 residues. This CDR3 is CASSRSGKDVKGQFF. The CDR3 nucleotides are TGTGCCAGTAGTAGGTCGGGGAAAGATGTAAAGGGGCAGTTCTTC.

The V and J genes are TRBV6-2 or TRBV6-3 and TRBJ2-1; D gene ambiguous. V was cut by 0 bases and J by 6 bases, with 6 bases left in between. The germline V gene has CDR1 MNHEY and CDR2 SVGEGT. The CDR3 loop spans 13 amino acids. This CDR3 reads CASSYSPSNEQFF. The CDR3 DNA sequence: TGTGCCAGCAGTTACTCGCCCAGCAATGAGCAGTTCTTC.

This chain joins TRBV6-1 and TRBJ1-6; unclear D gene. Trimming left V 7 bases short and J 4 bases short, with 11 bases between. This CDR3 spans 14 amino acids. Germline CDR1 MNHNS, CDR2 SASEGT. The CDR3 nucleotides are TGTGCCAGCAAGGGCTCCATTTATAATTCACCCCTCCACTTT. Encoded protein: CASKGSIYNSPLHF.

This clonotype was picked up many times. This chain links TRBV6-2 or TRBV6-3 with TRBJ2-1, with 9 bases that match TRBD2. The CDR3 sequence is 16 residues long. Trimming took 4 bases from V and 8 from J; bases not matched to a gene: 12. The germline V gene has CDR1 MNHEY and CDR2 SVGEGT. The CDR3 is CASSLTGTSFSHEQFF. The CDR3 coding sequence is TGTGCCAGCAGTTTAACCGGGACTAGCTTTTCCCATGAGCAGTTCTTC.

In this sample, this clonotype turned up a few times. The chain links TRBV12-5 to TRBJ1-1, with D hard to call. V dropped 5 bases and J dropped 5 bases, with 33 bases sitting between them. CDR3 length: 20 amino acids. Looked up from germline, CDR1 is LGHNT and CDR2 is FRNRAP. The CDR3 sequence: CASGPSFRSLPKQKLTEAFF. The DNA for the CDR3 is TGTGCTAGTGGTCCCTCGTTTCGCTCTCTCCCAAAACAAAAATTGACTGAAGCTTTCTTT.

This clonotype was counted ten times or more. The chain uses TRBV20-1 and TRBJ1-5; 12 bases match TRBD1. Germline V lookup: CDR1 DFQATT, CDR2 SNEGSKA (reference sequence). The CDR3 spans 14 residues. Trimming removed 6 bases from V and 7 bases from J; junction bases left unmatched: 7. CDR3 protein: CSAAGTGGRQPQHF. The CDR3 region has the DNA TGCAGTGCAGCCGGGACAGGGGGCCGGCAGCCCCAGCATTTT.

This clonotype was seen ten or more times. This sequence joins TRBV6-2 or TRBV6-3 and TRBJ2-5; 11 positions agree with TRBD1. The CDR3 totals 15 residues. From germline, CDR1 is MNHEY and CDR2 SVGEGT. Unmatched junction bases numbered 9, after V lost 8 bases and J lost 4 bases. DNA of the CDR3: TGTGCCAGCGGAGCGGACAGGGGGCCTGCAGAGACCCAGTACTTC. Protein sequence: CASGADRGPAETQYF.

This clonotype came up many times. CDR3 protein: CASSQPTTGGGTEAFF. DNA for the CDR3: TGCGCCAGCAGCCAGCCGACTACAGGGGGTGGAACTGAAGCTTTCTTT. J is TRBJ1-1 and V is TRBV4-1; TRBD1 matches 8 bases. CDR3 length: 16 amino acids. Germline V gene sequence: CDR1 MGHRA, CDR2 YSYEKL. Germline trimming cut 3 bases from V and 5 bases from J; bases unmatched to any gene: 11.

V usage is TRBV27 and J usage is TRBJ2-4, with D hard to call. Trimming pared 3 bases from V and 8 bases from J, leaving 5 bases between. This CDR3 region has 11 residues. Germline CDR1 reads MNHEY; CDR2 reads SMNVEV (reference sequence). The CDR3 here is CASSFEDIQYF. CDR3 in DNA: TGTGCCAGCAGTTTTGAGGACATTCAGTACTTC.

This clonotype was picked up many times. V is TRBV28 and J is TRBJ2-7; 7 positions agree with TRBD2. V was clipped by 8 bases and J by 6 bases; unmatched bases: 10. This CDR3 has 13 amino acids. CDR1 is MDHEN and CDR2 is SYDVKM in the germline V gene. In DNA, the CDR3 is TGTGCCAGCTATACGGGACTAATTACCGAGCAGTACTTC. Translating gives CASYTGLITEQYF. Looking up the rest from reference TRBV28 and TRBJ2-7 gives the full variable domain: DVKVTQSSRYLVKRTGEKVFLECVQDMDHENMFWYRQDPGLGLRLIYFSYDVKMKEKGDIPEGYSVSREKKERFSLILESASTNQTSMYLCASYTGLITEQYFGPGTRLTVT.

This clonotype was detected many times. The CDR3 protein is CASNPWEGEQFF. CDR3 nucleotide sequence: TGTGCCAGCAACCCTTGGGAAGGTGAGCAGTTCTTC. The chain joins TRBV11-2 to TRBJ2-1; D remains ambiguous. This CDR3 is 12 amino acids long. CDR1 is SGHAT, CDR2 FQNNGV, per germline. V lost 7 bases and J 9 bases, leaving 13 bases between the germline ends. Full variable domain (remainder filled in from reference TRBV11-2 and TRBJ2-1): EAGVAQSPRYKIIEKRQSVAFWCNPISGHATLYWYQQILGQGPKLLIQFQNNGVVDDSQLPKDRFSAERLKGVDSTLKIQPAKLEDSAVYLCASNPWEGEQFFGPGTRLTVL.